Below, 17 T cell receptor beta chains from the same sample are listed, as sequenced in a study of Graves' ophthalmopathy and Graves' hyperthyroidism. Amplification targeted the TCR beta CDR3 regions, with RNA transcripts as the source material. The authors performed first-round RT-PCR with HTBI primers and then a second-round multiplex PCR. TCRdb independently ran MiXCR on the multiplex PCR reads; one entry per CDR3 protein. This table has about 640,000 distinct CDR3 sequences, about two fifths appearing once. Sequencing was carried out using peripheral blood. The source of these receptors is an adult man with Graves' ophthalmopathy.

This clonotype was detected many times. The CDR3: CASSLDGRGRETQYF. As DNA, the CDR3 is TGCGCCAGCAGCTTGGATGGCCGGGGAAGAGAGACCCAGTACTTC. The genes are TRBV5-1 and TRBJ2-5; D perhaps matches TRBD2 (5 bases). CDR3 length: 15 residues. V was trimmed by 0 bases and J by 4 bases, leaving 13 bases between them. CDR1 is SGHRS, CDR2 YFSETQ, per germline.

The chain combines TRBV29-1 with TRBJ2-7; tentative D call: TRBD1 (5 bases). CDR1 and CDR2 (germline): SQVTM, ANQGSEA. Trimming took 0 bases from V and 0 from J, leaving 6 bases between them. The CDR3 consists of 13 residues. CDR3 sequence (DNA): TGCAGCGTTGAAGACAGGGTCTCCTACGAGCAGTACTTC. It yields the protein CSVEDRVSYEQYF.

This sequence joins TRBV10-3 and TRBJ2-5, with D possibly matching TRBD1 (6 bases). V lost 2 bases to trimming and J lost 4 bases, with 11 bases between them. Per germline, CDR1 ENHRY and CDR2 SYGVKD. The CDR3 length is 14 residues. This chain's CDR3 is CAISETGRRETQYF. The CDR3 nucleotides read TGTGCCATCAGTGAGACAGGGAGAAGAGAGACCCAGTACTTC.

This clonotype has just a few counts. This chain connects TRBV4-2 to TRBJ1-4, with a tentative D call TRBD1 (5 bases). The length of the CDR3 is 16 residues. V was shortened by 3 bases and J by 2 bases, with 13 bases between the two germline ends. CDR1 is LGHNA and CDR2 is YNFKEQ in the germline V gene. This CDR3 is CASSQTTEGTNEKLFF. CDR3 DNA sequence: TGTGCCAGCAGCCAGACCACAGAGGGGACTAATGAAAAACTGTTTTTT.

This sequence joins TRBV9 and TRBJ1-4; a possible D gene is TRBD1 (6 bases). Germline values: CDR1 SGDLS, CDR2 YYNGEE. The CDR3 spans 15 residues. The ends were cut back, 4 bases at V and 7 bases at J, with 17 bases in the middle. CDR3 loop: CASSTEGEGSEKLFF. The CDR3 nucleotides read TGTGCCAGCAGCACCGAGGGGGAGGGGAGTGAAAAACTGTTTTTT.

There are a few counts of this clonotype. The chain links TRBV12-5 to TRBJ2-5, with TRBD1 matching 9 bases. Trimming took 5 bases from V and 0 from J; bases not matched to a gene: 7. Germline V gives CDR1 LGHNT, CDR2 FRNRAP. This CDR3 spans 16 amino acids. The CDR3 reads CASGPGTGLYQETQYF. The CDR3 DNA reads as TGTGCTAGTGGTCCTGGGACAGGGCTGTACCAAGAGACCCAGTACTTC.

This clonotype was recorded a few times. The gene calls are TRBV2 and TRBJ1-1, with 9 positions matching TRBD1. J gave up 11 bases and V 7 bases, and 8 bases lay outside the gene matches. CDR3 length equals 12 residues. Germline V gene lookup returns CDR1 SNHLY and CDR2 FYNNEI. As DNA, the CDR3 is TGTGCCAGCATTCCGGACAGGGGAGTCGCTTTCTTT. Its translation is CASIPDRGVAFF.

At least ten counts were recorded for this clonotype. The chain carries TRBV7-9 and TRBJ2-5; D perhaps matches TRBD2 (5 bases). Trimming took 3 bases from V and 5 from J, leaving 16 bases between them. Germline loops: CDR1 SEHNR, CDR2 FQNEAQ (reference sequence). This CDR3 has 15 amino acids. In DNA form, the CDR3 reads TGTGCCAGCAGCTTCTCCTCTAGCAGTACGGAGACCCAGTACTTC. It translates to CASSFSSSSTETQYF.

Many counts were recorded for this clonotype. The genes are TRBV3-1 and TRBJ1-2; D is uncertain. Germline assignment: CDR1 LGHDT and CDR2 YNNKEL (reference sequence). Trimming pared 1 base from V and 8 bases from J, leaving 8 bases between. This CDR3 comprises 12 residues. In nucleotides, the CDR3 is TGTGCCAGCAGCCAAGCAAGTTTCGGCTACACCTTC. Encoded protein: CASSQASFGYTF.

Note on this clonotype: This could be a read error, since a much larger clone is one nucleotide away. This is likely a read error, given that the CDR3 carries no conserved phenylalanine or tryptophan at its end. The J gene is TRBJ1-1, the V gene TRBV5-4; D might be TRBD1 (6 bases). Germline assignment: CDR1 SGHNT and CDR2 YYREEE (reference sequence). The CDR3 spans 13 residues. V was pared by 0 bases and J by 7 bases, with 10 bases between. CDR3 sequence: CASSLDRDFEAFL. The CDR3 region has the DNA TGTGCCAGCAGCTTGGACAGGGACTTTGAAGCTTTCCTT.

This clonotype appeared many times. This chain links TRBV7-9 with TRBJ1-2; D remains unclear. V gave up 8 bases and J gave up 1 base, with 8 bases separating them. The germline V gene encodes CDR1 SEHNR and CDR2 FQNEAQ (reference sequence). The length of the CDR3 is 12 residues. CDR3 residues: CASGGINYGYTF. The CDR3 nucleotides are TGTGCCAGCGGCGGGATTAACTATGGCTACACCTTC.

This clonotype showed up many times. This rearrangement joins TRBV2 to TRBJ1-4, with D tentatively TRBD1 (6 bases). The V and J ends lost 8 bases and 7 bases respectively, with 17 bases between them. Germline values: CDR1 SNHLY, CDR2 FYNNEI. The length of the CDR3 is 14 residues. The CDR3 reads CASQTGLGTEKLFF. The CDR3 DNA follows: TGTGCCAGCCAAACAGGGCTCGGAACTGAAAAACTGTTTTTT.

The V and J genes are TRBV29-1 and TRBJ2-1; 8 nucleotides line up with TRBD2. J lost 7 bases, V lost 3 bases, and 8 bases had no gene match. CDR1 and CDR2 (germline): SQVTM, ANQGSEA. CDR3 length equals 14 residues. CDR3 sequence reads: CSVDPRGGLNEQFF. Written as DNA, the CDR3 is TGCAGCGTTGACCCCCGGGGGGGCCTTAATGAGCAGTTCTTC.

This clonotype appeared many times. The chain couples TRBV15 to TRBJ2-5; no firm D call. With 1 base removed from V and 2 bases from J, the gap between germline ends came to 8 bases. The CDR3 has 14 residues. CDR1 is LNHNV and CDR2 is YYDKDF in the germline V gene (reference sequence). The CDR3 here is CATSRVEEQETQYF. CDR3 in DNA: TGTGCCACCAGCAGAGTTGAGGAGCAAGAGACCCAGTACTTC.

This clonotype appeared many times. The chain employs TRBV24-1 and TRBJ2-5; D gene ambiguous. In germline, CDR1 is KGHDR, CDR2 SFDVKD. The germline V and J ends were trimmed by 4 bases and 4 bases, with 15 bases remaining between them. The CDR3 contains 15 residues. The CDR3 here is CATSERGPTGETQYF. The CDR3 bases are TGTGCCACCAGTGAGCGCGGTCCGACGGGAGAGACCCAGTACTTC.

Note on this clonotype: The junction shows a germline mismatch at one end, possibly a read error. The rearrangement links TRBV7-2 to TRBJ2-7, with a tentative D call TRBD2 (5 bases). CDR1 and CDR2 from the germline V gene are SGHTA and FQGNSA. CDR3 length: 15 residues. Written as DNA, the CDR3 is TGTGCCAGCAGCTTAGGGTTCTTCTCCACCGGGGAGCTGTACTTC. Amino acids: CASSLGFFSTGELYF. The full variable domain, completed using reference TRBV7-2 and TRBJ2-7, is GAGVSQSPSNKVTEKGKDVELRCDPISGHTALYWYRQSLGQGLEFLIYFQGNSAPDKSGLPSDRFSAERTGGSVSTLTIQRTQQEDSAVYLCASSLGFFSTGELYFGPGTRLTVT.

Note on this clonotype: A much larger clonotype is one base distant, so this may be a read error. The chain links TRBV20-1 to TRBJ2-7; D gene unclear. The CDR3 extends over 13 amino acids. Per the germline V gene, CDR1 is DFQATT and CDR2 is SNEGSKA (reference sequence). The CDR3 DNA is TGCAGTGCTAGTCCGGATCCCTCCTACGGGCAGTACTTC. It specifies CSASPDPSYGQYF.